This T cell receptor (beta chain) was recovered during a study of beta chain features in type 1 diabetes (dated by TCRdb to between 2018 and 2020). As for the study more broadly: Patients and healthy donors did not differ in mean age, gender distribution, total cell number or subset yield. Across all samples, around 100 million sorted cells were examined, and cell number per subset correlated strongly with RNA yield. The study compared TCRB repertoires of sorted circulating CD4+ T cell subsets between recently diagnosed type 1 diabetes patients and matched healthy donors. Regulatory and stem cell-like memory subsets were isolated from only 8 patients and 8 healthy donors, whereas naive and central memory subsets came from all 28 donors.

All of the isolated RNA was reverse transcribed with the High Capacity cDNA Reverse Transcription Kit, so expressed TCRB transcripts were sequenced. Deep immunoSEQ sequencing was performed on naive, central memory and regulatory T cell samples, with an average of around 3.5 million total reads per sample. After sorted cells were lysed in RLT buffer, RNA was extracted with DNase-treated RNeasy Micro or Mini kits, with the choice depending on cell number. Each cell subset was processed on its own to prevent cross-contamination, while patient and healthy donor samples were processed together. Using the immunoSEQ multiplex PCR, TCRB sequences were amplified from cDNA into 87-bp fragments spanning the CDR3 region. Sequencing of the amplicons was done on the Illumina HiSeq platform. In the original analysis: PCR bias was computationally corrected using synthetic template baselines, reads within Hamming distance 2 were collapsed, and singletons that could not be merged were discarded. Reads were aligned to IMGT to assign V, D and J genes, CDR3 length, and insertions or deletions at six rearrangement sites. Within each subset, clonotype counts were normalized to sorted cell number, after which true diversity and Gini coefficients were computed with the tcR R package. The overlap coefficient, calculated on TCRB nucleotide sequences, was used to measure repertoire sharing. As stored in TCRdb, this immuneACCESS dataset retains in-frame rearrangements with V and J assigned. A fraction of the clones does not appear; measured against another copy, unresolved V genes explain less than half of the discrepancy, and the remainder lacks a known reason. The DNA gave D and trimming, while V, J and clone size come from that table. The sample table records about 160,000 clones; approximately 9% of these occur just once. The ten largest make up approximately 2.2% of the sample.

In the germline V gene, CDR1 corresponds to SGHAT and CDR2 to FQNNGV. V is trimmed back by 7 bases and J by 5 bases, and the junction contains 5 bases that no gene match accounts for. The CDR3 starts with the cysteine, ends with the phenylalanine, and has 13 residues. Just CDR3 DNA is preserved here, 39 bases in frame from base 1. A single peripheral blood draw of around 120 mL on average was collected from each donor into heparinised tubes. A BD FACSAria II and a panel including CD45RO, CCR7, CD25, CD127, CD95 and CD27 were used to sort naive, central memory, regulatory and stem cell-like memory CD4+ T cells. All sorted populations exceeded 98% purity. PBMCs were isolated right away by Lymphoprep density gradient centrifugation and were stained directly, without culture. Samples were stained and sorted in pairs, with one healthy donor and one patient per experiment, so that batch effects were minimized.

This clone was seen just once. Its antigen remains undetermined. The sample holds no much larger clone one base away, and base qualities are not on file. The investigation overall reported the following: Shorter templates might have been favored by PCR, but patient and control samples were amplified and corrected together, so both groups would have been affected equally by any skew. Because cDNA was sequenced instead of genomic DNA, activated cells with high expression could be over-represented, although the groups did not differ in activation or CD3 levels. Type 1 diabetes patients showed a moderate but significant shortening of TCRB CDR3 length in all four CD4+ subsets. Naive, central memory and regulatory TCRB repertoires appeared to be more alike among patients than among healthy donors. Fewer insertions and more nucleotide deletions at VDJ recombination sites were observed in patients with type 1 diabetes, implying thymic rearrangement abnormalities. HLA sub-analyses involved small numbers of individuals, so any influence of HLA type on TCRB rearrangement remained unresolved.

This TCR was sampled from a woman younger than 30 in good health. What was sequenced was central memory CD4+ T cells from blood. The chain couples TRBV11-2 to TRBJ2-7; TRBD1 fits 10 bases in the junction. The sequence in DNA is TGTGCCAGCACCGTGACAGGGGGCCACGAGCAGTACTTC. Translation gives CASTVTGGHEQYF.